This TCR beta chain derives from a study of spatial heterogeneity in lung cancer. Study at large: Fewer alpha-chain than beta-chain sequences were consistently detected.

J gave up 2 bases and V 6 bases, and 5 bases lay outside the gene matches. Per germline, CDR1 MDHEN and CDR2 SYDVKM. This CDR3 comprises 15 residues. Stated time point: sample taken at primary tumor resection. Sequencing of whole RNA from tumor, nontumor lung or frozen PBMC involved no sorting. Unique molecular identifiers, one per molecule, were present on every TCR cDNA molecule. TCRdb called the 5' RACE reads again in MiXCR, with one record for every CDR3 protein. The sample lists 60,000 to 75,000 distinct CDR3 sequences, roughly 6.6% seen once, with approximately 14% in the top ten. This chain uses TRBV28 with TRBJ2-2, with 8 positions matching TRBD2. This TCR was sampled from a female donor with early-stage non-small cell lung cancer. This specimen was PBMCs, taken at surgery. The CDR3 DNA is TGTGCCAGCAGCCTCACTAGCGGCAACACCGGGGAGCTGTTTTTT. Protein: CASSLTSGNTGELFF.